This T cell receptor (beta chain) was documented in a study of vaccination and CD4 T cells after COVID-19. Turning to the study itself: For control cultures, the treatment was a CEFX pool, an HIV-1 Nef pool, or no peptide.

General study findings and limits: The great majority, 304 of 307 vaccine-specific clones, proved spike mono-reactive in convalescent patients.

The treatment was: roughly 11-day PBMC culture with coronavirus spike peptide pools or control peptides (ViraFEST assay). Collection of the unexposed donor's CD4+ T cells took place before the COVID-19 pandemic (2011-2018). ViraFEST used peptide pools to expand antigen-specific T cells and subsequently sequenced their TCRs. Available cell numbers determined whether unexposed-donor CD4+ T cells were probed with SARS-CoV-2 S/N and four cold-coronavirus spikes. The germline V gene has CDR1 SGHTS and CDR2 YDEGEE. V gave up 4 bases and J gave up 1 base, with 14 bases separating them. This CDR3 comprises 15 residues. This clonotype was detected once. Its antigen is unknown. Sequencing of DNA taken from cultured CD4+ T cells relied on the Oncomine TCR Beta short-read assay. Cultured CD4+ T cells were the source of extracted genomic DNA. MiXCR, applied by TCRdb to the PCR reads, yields one record per CDR3 protein. Here the sample spans approximately 9,000 distinct CDR3 sequences, about 38% being singletons.

Sequenced sample: CD4+ T cells from blood, cultured in vitro. This TCR was recovered from a human donor in good health. The chain is built from TRBV5-8 and TRBJ2-5, with D possibly being TRBD1 (5 bases). The CDR3 sequence is CASSQEWGPQETQYF. In DNA, the CDR3 is TGTGCCAGCAGCCAGGAGTGGGGCCCCCAAGAGACCCAGTACTTC.